One sample yielded the 9 T cell receptor beta chains listed below, sequenced in a study of T cell responses to AZD1222 COVID-19 vaccine. The method was immunoSEQ multiplex PCR; TCRdb's version includes in-frame clones alone and lacks a portion of them. The table lists some 180,000 clones, around nine tenths of them singletons. Sequenced material: peripheral blood, taken 28 days after the second AZD1222 dose. These receptor sequences come from an adult who received the AZD1222 COVID-19 vaccine.

The chain couples TRBV4-1 to TRBJ1-1; D is undetermined. The length of the CDR3 is 16 residues. V was trimmed by 1 base and J by 1 base, leaving 13 bases between them. Germline V lookup: CDR1 MGHRA, CDR2 YSYEKL. In DNA form, the CDR3 reads TGCGCCAGCAGCCAAGGGACCGGGGAATGGAACACTGAAGCTTTCTTT. Its translation is CASSQGTGEWNTEAFF.

The CDR3, as DNA: TGCGCCAGCAGCCAAGATCCGGGTAGCGAGCAGTACTTC. As protein: CASSQDPGSEQYF. The V call is TRBV4-3, the J call TRBJ2-7; D is unclear. From germline, CDR1 is LGHNA and CDR2 YSLEER. The CDR3 sequence is 13 residues long. Trimming stripped 0 bases from V and 6 bases from J, with 9 bases between.

This clone came up once. V gene TRBV7-9 combines with J gene TRBJ2-7; weak D call: TRBD2 (7 bases). The CDR3 consists of 13 residues. Trimming cost V 5 bases and J 4 bases, with 12 bases left between them. CDR1 and CDR2 (germline): SEHNR, FQNEAQ (reference sequence). The CDR3 region has the DNA TGTGCCAGCAGCGGGGGGGCTCAATACGAGCAGTACTTC. Encoded protein: CASSGGAQYEQYF.

V gene TRBV6-1 combines with J gene TRBJ2-2; no clear D gene. Trimming left V 2 bases short and J 3 bases short, with 10 bases between. The CDR3 contains 15 residues. Germline V CDR1 and CDR2: MNHNS, SASEGT. The CDR3 reads CASSESFGDTGELFF. The CDR3 DNA sequence: TGTGCCAGCAGTGAATCTTTTGGCGACACCGGGGAGCTGTTTTTT.

The CDR3 protein is CASTGGGAYEQYF. For the CDR3, the DNA is TGCGCCAGCACGGGGGGAGGGGCCTACGAGCAGTACTTC. The chain uses TRBV5-1 and TRBJ2-7; the match to TRBD2 covers 7 bases. Germline V gene data show CDR1 as SGHRS and CDR2 as YFSETQ. This CDR3 has 13 amino acids. Trimming cost V 6 bases and J 2 bases; bases outside gene matches: 5.

J is TRBJ1-1 and V is TRBV19; D remains unclear. V lost 1 base and J 7 bases, leaving 10 bases between the germline ends. From germline, CDR1 is LNHDA and CDR2 SQIVND (reference sequence). The CDR3 extends over 13 amino acids. CDR3 in amino acids: CASSIGRENEAFF. The CDR3 DNA sequence: TGTGCCAGTAGTATAGGGAGGGAGAATGAAGCTTTCTTT. The complete variable domain, with remaining parts taken from reference TRBV19 and TRBJ1-1, reads DGGITQSPKYLFRKEGQNVTLSCEQNLNHDAMYWYRQDPGQGLRLIYYSQIVNDFQKGDIAEGYSVSREKKESFPLTVTSAQKNPTAFYLCASSIGRENEAFFGQGTRLTVV.

This rearrangement joins TRBV7-2 to TRBJ2-5, with 9 bases lining up with TRBD1. V was pared by 1 base and J by 5 bases, with 5 bases of the junction left unmatched. The CDR3 contains 15 residues. CDR1 and CDR2 (germline): SGHTA, FQGNSA. CDR3 nucleotides: TGTGCCAGCAGCTTAGGACGGACAGGGGCTGAGACCCAGTACTTC. Amino acids: CASSLGRTGAETQYF.

A single count supports this clone. The chain carries TRBV6-5 and TRBJ1-6, with D maybe TRBD1 (6 bases). CDR1 MNHEY and CDR2 SVGAGI come from the germline V gene. The CDR3 sequence is 15 residues long. V was cut by 5 bases and J by 6 bases, with 14 bases left in between. CDR3: CASSLGGQLNSPLHF. The CDR3 nucleotides read TGTGCCAGCAGTCTAGGGGGACAACTTAATTCACCCCTCCACTTT.

This sequence joins TRBV3-1 (or the pseudogene TRBV3-2) and TRBJ2-7, with 11 positions matching TRBD2. Germline trimming cut 4 bases from V and 3 bases from J; bases unmatched to any gene: 5. The CDR3 is 15 residues long. Germline CDR1 and CDR2: LGHDT and YNNKEL (reference sequence). The CDR3 protein is CASSPTSGDFYEQYF. CDR3 DNA: TGTGCCAGCAGCCCGACTAGCGGGGACTTCTACGAGCAGTACTTC.